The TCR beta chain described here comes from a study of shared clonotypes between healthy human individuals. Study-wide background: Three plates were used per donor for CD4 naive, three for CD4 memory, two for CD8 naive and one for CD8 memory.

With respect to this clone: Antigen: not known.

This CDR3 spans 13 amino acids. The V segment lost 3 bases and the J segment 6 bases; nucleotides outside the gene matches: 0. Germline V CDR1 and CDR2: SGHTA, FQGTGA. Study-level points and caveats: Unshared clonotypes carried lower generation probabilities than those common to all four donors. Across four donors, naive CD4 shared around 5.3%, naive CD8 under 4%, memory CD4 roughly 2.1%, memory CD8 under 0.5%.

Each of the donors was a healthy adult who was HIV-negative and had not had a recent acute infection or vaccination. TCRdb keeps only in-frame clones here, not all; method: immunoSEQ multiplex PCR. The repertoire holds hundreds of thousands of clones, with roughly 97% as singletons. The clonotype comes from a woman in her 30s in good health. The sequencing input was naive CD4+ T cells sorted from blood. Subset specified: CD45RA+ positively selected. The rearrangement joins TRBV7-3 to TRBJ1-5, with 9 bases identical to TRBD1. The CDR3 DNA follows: TGTGCCAGCAGCTTGGACAGGGGTCAGCCCCAGCATTTT. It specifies CASSLDRGQPQHF.